The rows below give T cell receptor beta chains drawn from one sample of a study of T-cell memory formation after mild COVID-19. Each CDR3 protein gets one entry after TCRdb re-called the 5' RACE reads with MiXCR. The sample carries around 450,000 distinct CDR3 sequences, around 19% recorded once. The sample comprised PBMCs or a T cell subset sorted from them (not recorded which). These receptors originate from an adult woman who had mild COVID-19 (a few samples of this study predate the infection). Cell type and time point are not known. Both conserved end residues are part of each CDR3. Some rows have no size entry. The others give once, few or many, or a class for an expanded clone.

.	TRBJ1-1	TRBV5-1	CASSSVTGLNTEAFF
few	TRBJ1-3	TRBV9	CASSVEPNGNTIYF
.	TRBJ2-3	TRBV20-1	CSAPRGSTDTQYF
few	TRBJ2-1	TRBV12-3/TRBV12-4	CASSLDGQSEQFF
.	TRBJ1-2	TRBV4-1	CASSQAAGRGYTF
.	TRBJ2-7	TRBV20-1	CSAKQGGLYEQYF
.	TRBJ2-7	TRBV4-3	CASKQSTSGTIYEQYF
few	TRBJ1-6	TRBV18	CASSPLTEGSPLHF
.	TRBJ2-3	TRBV24-1	CATSDEGRGTDTQYF
.	TRBJ2-5	TRBV6-5	CASSYGGRVQETQYF
.	TRBJ1-3	TRBV12-3/TRBV12-4	CASSLSGRGNTIYF
.	TRBJ2-1	TRBV7-8	CASSQGLGGYNEQFF
few	TRBJ2-1	TRBV20-1	CSARPRAHYNEQFF
many	TRBJ2-3	TRBV7-9	CASGVTDTQYF
.	TRBJ2-5	TRBV7-3	CASSPSPQETQYF
.	TRBJ2-7	TRBV7-2	CASSLSRDASYEQYF
.	TRBJ1-1	TRBV29-1	CSVRDGNTEAFF
few	TRBJ2-1	TRBV6-5	CASSWKGGEQFF
.	TRBJ2-5	TRBV7-8	CASSLVRGRKQETQYF
few	TRBJ2-3	TRBV25-1	CASSDDRTVGDTQYF
once	TRBJ1-5	TRBV20-1	CSARDSRGRGNQPQHF
few	TRBJ2-3	TRBV7-3	CASSLGSGAGSTDTQYF
few	TRBJ2-2	TRBV7-6	CASSPRVGATGELFF
few	TRBJ1-1	TRBV6-6	CASSYMGRAEAFF
.	TRBJ2-7	TRBV20-1	CSARGRLSYEQYF
few	TRBJ1-3	TRBV5-4	CASSLAGRTGNTIYF
few	TRBJ2-3	TRBV5-1	CASSLDREADTQYF
.	TRBJ1-4	TRBV5-1	CASKPRAASNEKLFF
.	TRBJ2-1	TRBV20-1	CSAREAPRQFF
.	TRBJ1-6	TRBV5-1	CASSRAGDSPLHF
many	TRBJ2-7	TRBV27	CASSPPGADPTYEQYF
many	TRBJ2-5	TRBV5-1	CASSPGAGETQYF
.	TRBJ2-7	TRBV3-1	CASSQEAYGEQYF
.	TRBJ1-2	TRBV5-5	CASSTGIANYGYTF
.	TRBJ1-4	TRBV7-9	CASSPRDRIDEKLFF
few	TRBJ2-3	TRBV27	CASSSRGGATDTQYF
.	TRBJ1-1	TRBV6-5	CASSYRTAEEDTEAFF
few	TRBJ2-7	TRBV7-9	CASSWSSGRSYEQYF
few	TRBJ2-5	TRBV2	CASSEQGAGETQYF
few	TRBJ1-1	TRBV5-5	CASSLQGSPEAFF
.	TRBJ1-2	TRBV7-2	CASSERGGNYGYTF
.	TRBJ2-7	TRBV7-6	CASSLGLAGGLMDEQYF
.	TRBJ2-7	TRBV12-3/TRBV12-4	CASSFGGGQHLQYF
few	TRBJ2-7	TRBV4-3	CASSQDRGPGDEQYF
.	TRBJ2-5	TRBV4-2	CASSHAHRLAGVETQYF
few	TRBJ1-1	TRBV5-6	CASSLEQGARLGTEAFF
few	TRBJ2-2	TRBV15	CATSGRRGSTGELFF
few	TRBJ2-3	TRBV29-1	CSVETTSTDTQYF
.	TRBJ1-2	TRBV5-1	CASSLAANNYGYTF
.	TRBJ2-3	TRBV7-9	CASSGLAESTDTQYF
.	TRBJ1-5	TRBV12-3/TRBV12-4	CASSLQEGNQPQHF
.	TRBJ2-7	TRBV11-2	CASSQGHLYEQYF
many	TRBJ2-6	TRBV18	CASSPGQSGANVLTF
few	TRBJ2-3	TRBV7-2	CASSLERYPTDTQYF
few	TRBJ1-6	TRBV7-2	CASSLLVQGNSPLHF